A single sample gave rise to the 32 T cell receptor beta chains below, sequenced in a study of blood T cell repertoires in COVID-19. Here immunoSEQ multiplex PCR was the method, and the copy in TCRdb shows in-frame clones only, minus some. Of 95,000 to 100,000 clones detected, over 80% appear once; the ten largest clones hold roughly 17%. The sample was peripheral blood. These receptors all stem from a man in his forties or fifties with acute or convalescent COVID-19.

The V gene is TRBV7-2, the J gene TRBJ2-3; 13 bases are a match to TRBD2. After removal of 5 bases from V and 8 bases from J, the junction contained 7 bases not matched to a gene. Per germline, CDR1 SGHTA and CDR2 FQGNSA. The CDR3 contains 15 residues. The CDR3 here is CASSLTSGGPSTQYF. CDR3 nucleotide sequence: TGTGCCAGCAGCCTGACTAGCGGGGGGCCCAGTACGCAGTATTTT.

The chain combines TRBV18 with TRBJ2-1; 9 bases agree with TRBD1. There are 15 residues in the CDR3. V was pared by 4 bases and J by 1 base, with 2 bases of the junction left unmatched. CDR1 is KGHSH and CDR2 is LQKENI in the germline V gene. CDR3 protein: CASSQGQGSYNEQFF. CDR3 nucleotides: TGTGCCAGCTCACAGGGACAGGGATCCTACAATGAGCAGTTCTTC.

This chain uses TRBV12-3 or TRBV12-4 with TRBJ2-5; a possible D gene is TRBD1 (6 bases). CDR3 length: 13 residues. The V and J ends lost 7 bases and 1 base respectively, with 10 bases between them. The DNA of the CDR3 is TGTGCCAGCAACAGGGACACCCAAGAGACCCAGTACTTC. Its protein is CASNRDTQETQYF.

V usage is TRBV10-3 and J usage is TRBJ2-1; the match to TRBD2 covers 10 bases. Trimming cost V 2 bases and J 8 bases; bases outside gene matches: 6. Germline V gene data show CDR1 as ENHRY and CDR2 as SYGVKD. This CDR3 is built from 15 residues. The CDR3 DNA reads TGTGCCATCAGTGAGGTAGCGGGGGGTCGGGATGAGCAGTTCTTC. It encodes CAISEVAGGRDEQFF.

The chain has TRBV3-1 (or the pseudogene TRBV3-2) and TRBJ1-2; a weak D match, TRBD1 (5 bases). The CDR3 is 12 residues long. CDR1 LGHDT and CDR2 YNNKEL come from the germline V gene (reference sequence). V was pared by 2 bases and J by 8 bases, with 9 bases between. CDR3 coding DNA: TGTGCCAGCAGCCAAACCACAGGAGGCTACACCTTC. It is translated as CASSQTTGGYTF.

This chain joins TRBV30 and TRBJ2-3; tentative D call: TRBD1 (6 bases). CDR1 is GTSNPN and CDR2 is SVGIG in the germline V gene (reference sequence). The CDR3 covers 16 residues. Between the trimmed V and J ends, which lost 4 bases and 6 bases, there was a span of 23 bases. The CDR3 spells CAWTISWAGERDTQYF. CDR3 nucleotides: TGTGCCTGGACCATCTCATGGGCAGGGGAGAGGGATACGCAGTATTTT.

The chain carries TRBV11-2 and TRBJ1-6; TRBD1 might be the D (5 bases). The CDR3 is made up of 15 amino acids. Germline V CDR1 and CDR2: SGHAT, FQNNGV. Trimming took off 0 bases at V and 9 bases at J, with 12 bases between the two ends. The DNA for the CDR3 is TGTGCCAGCAGCTTAGATCAGGGTATTGGTTCACCCCTCCACTTT. Translated: CASSLDQGIGSPLHF.

V and J are TRBV7-9 and TRBJ1-5; a possible D gene is TRBD1 (6 bases). In germline, CDR1 is SEHNR, CDR2 FQNEAQ (reference sequence). V lost 1 base and J lost 6, with 19 bases in between. The CDR3 has 17 residues. The chain's CDR3 is CASSLGQELRVGQPQHF. The CDR3 DNA reads TGTGCCAGCAGCTTAGGACAGGAATTGCGAGTGGGTCAGCCCCAGCATTTT.

This chain connects TRBV5-6 to TRBJ2-5, with 10 bases aligning to TRBD1. Germline CDR1 SGHDT, CDR2 YYEEEE. V lost 1 base to trimming and J lost 5 bases; unmatched junction nucleotides: 11. The CDR3 is made up of 17 amino acids. CDR3 nucleotides: TGTGCCAGCAGCTTGAATCTCGGACAGGGGGGAGGCGAGACCCAGTACTTC. Encoded protein: CASSLNLGQGGGETQYF. The complete variable domain, with remaining parts taken from reference TRBV5-6 and TRBJ2-5, reads DAGVTQSPTHLIKTRGQQVTLRCSPKSGHDTVSWYQQALGQGPQFIFQYYEEEERQRGNFPDRFSGHQFPNYSSELNVNALLLGDSALYLCASSLNLGQGGGETQYFGPGTRLLVL.

The J gene is TRBJ2-5, the V gene TRBV7-3; 13 positions match TRBD2. The CDR3 is 16 residues long. With V trimmed by 5 bases and J by 2 bases, 5 bases remained unmatched. Germline-derived CDR1 and CDR2 are SGHTA and FQGTGA. The CDR3 DNA reads as TGTGCCAGCAGCCCCCGACTAGCGGGGGGTCAAGAGACCCAGTACTTC. As protein: CASSPRLAGGQETQYF. Full variable domain (remainder filled in from reference TRBV7-3 and TRBJ2-5): GAGVSQTPSNKVTEKGKYVELRCDPISGHTALYWYRQSLGQGPEFLIYFQGTGAADDSGLPNDRFFAVRPEGSVSTLKIQRTERGDSAVYLCASSPRLAGGQETQYFGPGTRLLVL.

The chain has TRBV11-1 and TRBJ1-5; TRBD1 agrees at 7 bases. This CDR3 has 13 amino acids. In germline, CDR1 is SGHAT, CDR2 FQDESV (reference sequence). Trimming took 3 bases from V and 7 from J; bases not matched to a gene: 3. Written as DNA, the CDR3 is TGTGCCAGCAGCTTGGAACAGGGGCAGCCCCAGCATTTT. This gives the protein CASSLEQGQPQHF.

The chain employs TRBV15 and TRBJ2-2, with D perhaps matching TRBD2 (7 bases). The CDR3 totals 16 residues. Trimming stripped 3 bases from V and 0 bases from J, with 11 bases between. Germline V gene lookup returns CDR1 LNHNV and CDR2 YYDKDF (reference sequence). The CDR3 region has the DNA TGTGCCACCAGCAGCGGGGGGCACGCGAACACCGGGGAGCTGTTTTTT. This codes for CATSSGGHANTGELFF.

The chain uses TRBV7-3 and TRBJ2-1; 9 nucleotides agree with TRBD2. Losses at the gene ends were 5 bases for V and 0 bases for J; bases not matched to a gene: 5. Germline V gives CDR1 SGHTA, CDR2 FQGTGA. This CDR3 has 16 residues. The CDR3 DNA is TGTGCCAGCAGCGCGAGCGGGGGGATCTCCTACAATGAGCAGTTCTTC. The encoded protein is CASSASGGISYNEQFF.

The V gene is TRBV20-1, the J gene TRBJ1-6, with 12 nucleotides matching TRBD1. There are 15 residues in the CDR3. The germline V gene encodes CDR1 DFQATT and CDR2 SNEGSKA (reference sequence). J was trimmed by 11 bases and V by 3 bases; bases with no gene match: 8. The CDR3 loop is CSASEGQGAQTPLHF. Here the CDR3 DNA reads TGCAGTGCTAGTGAGGGACAGGGGGCGCAGACACCCCTCCACTTT.

This chain links TRBV5-4 with TRBJ1-1; D might be TRBD1 (6 bases). The CDR3 has 15 amino acids. V was clipped by 3 bases and J by 7 bases, with 19 bases between them. Germline loops: CDR1 SGHNT, CDR2 YYREEE (reference sequence). Here the CDR3 DNA reads TGTGCCAGCAGCTCCCGGGGGGGCGGAAGCTATGAAGCTTTCTTT. It encodes CASSSRGGGSYEAFF.

This chain joins TRBV5-6 and TRBJ1-1, with D maybe TRBD1 (5 bases). V was trimmed by 4 bases and J by 7 bases, leaving 11 bases between them. This CDR3 spans 12 amino acids. Germline CDR1 and CDR2: SGHDT and YYEEEE. The CDR3: CASSAAGYEAFF. CDR3 sequence (DNA): TGTGCCAGCAGCGCCGCAGGGTATGAAGCTTTCTTT.

The chain is built from TRBV6-5 and TRBJ1-3; D is unresolved. The ends were cut back, 0 bases at V and 0 bases at J, with 9 bases in the middle. The CDR3 has 16 residues. Germline CDR1 and CDR2: MNHEY and SVGAGI. The CDR3 is CASSYSLQHSGNTIYF. The CDR3 bases are TGTGCCAGCAGTTACTCGTTACAGCACTCTGGAAACACCATATATTTT.

The chain joins TRBV7-2 to TRBJ1-2; D gene ambiguous. V lost 3 bases to trimming and J lost 7 bases, with 18 bases between them. Germline V gene data show CDR1 as SGHTA and CDR2 as FQGNSA. The CDR3 is made up of 15 amino acids. The CDR3 coding sequence is TGTGCCAGCAGCTTCTCCCAGGCCAAAGTTCTTGGCTACACCTTC. It specifies CASSFSQAKVLGYTF.

The chain links TRBV4-2 to TRBJ1-2; D is uncertain. V dropped 0 bases and J dropped 0 bases, with 11 bases sitting between them. The CDR3 is made up of 16 amino acids. Germline V lookup: CDR1 LGHNA, CDR2 YNFKEQ. CDR3 region: CASSQDPALANYGYTF. The CDR3 DNA reads as TGTGCCAGCAGCCAAGACCCCGCCTTAGCTAACTATGGCTACACCTTC.

The chain combines TRBV7-9 with TRBJ1-1; TRBD1 might be the D (5 bases). Germline CDR1 reads SEHNR; CDR2 reads FQNEAQ (reference sequence). The CDR3 contains 16 residues. The ends were cut back, 2 bases at V and 1 base at J, with 14 bases in the middle. The CDR3 DNA sequence: TGTGCCAGCAGCTTACCTGGGGGGAGGACGAACACTGAAGCTTTCTTT. Amino acids: CASSLPGGRTNTEAFF.

V usage is TRBV5-1 and J usage is TRBJ2-1; D is possibly TRBD2 (6 bases). V was cut by 0 bases and J by 15 bases, with 16 bases left in between. From germline, CDR1 is SGHRS and CDR2 YFSETQ. The length of the CDR3 is 13 residues. Here the CDR3 DNA reads TGCGCCAGCAGCTTGGGACTAGAGGCCCCCGGGTTCTTC. This gives the protein CASSLGLEAPGFF.

This clone came up once. The chain carries TRBV27 and TRBJ2-7; the D gene is possibly TRBD2 (6 bases). CDR3 length equals 15 residues. From germline, CDR1 is MNHEY and CDR2 SMNVEV (reference sequence). V shed 5 bases and J shed 5 bases, with 19 bases lying between them. This CDR3 is CASSPATRVVHEQYF. CDR3 DNA: TGTGCCAGCAGTCCCGCGACTAGAGTGGTCCACGAGCAGTACTTC.

The chain recombines TRBV5-4 with TRBJ1-4; 7 bases line up with TRBD1. The CDR3 runs to 17 residues. CDR1 SGHNT and CDR2 YYREEE come from the germline V gene (reference sequence). V shed 0 bases, J shed 4 bases, and the junction held 9 bases outside the gene matches. CDR3 amino acids: CASSLEPPGQSNEKLFF. CDR3 sequence (DNA): TGTGCCAGCAGCTTGGAACCGCCGGGACAGAGTAATGAAAAACTGTTTTTT.

The chain links TRBV5-8 to TRBJ2-3; a possible D gene is TRBD1 (5 bases). This CDR3 has 14 residues. V was clipped by 6 bases and J by 3 bases, with 14 bases between them. Germline V gene lookup returns CDR1 SGHTS and CDR2 YDEGEE. The CDR3 sequence: CASTFRVETDTQYF. As DNA, the CDR3 is TGTGCCAGCACATTCAGGGTGGAGACAGATACGCAGTATTTT. Full variable domain (rest looked up from reference TRBV5-8 and TRBJ2-3): EAGVTQSPTHLIKTRGQQATLRCSPISGHTSVYWYQQALGLGLQFLLWYDEGEERNRGNFPPRFSGRQFPNYSSELNVNALELEDSALYLCASTFRVETDTQYFGPGTRLTVL.

The rearrangement uses TRBV18 and TRBJ2-2; D possibly corresponds to TRBD2 (5 bases). Germline CDR1 KGHSH, CDR2 LQKENI. V was cut by 6 bases and J by 1 base, with 18 bases left in between. This CDR3 is 17 amino acids long. DNA of the CDR3: TGTGCCAGCTCCCCAAACCGGGGAGATAAGAACACCGGGGAGCTGTTTTTT. Translated: CASSPNRGDKNTGELFF.

The genes are TRBV7-2 and TRBJ2-5; 8 bases match TRBD2. Germline V lookup: CDR1 SGHTA, CDR2 FQGNSA. CDR3 length equals 12 residues. J gave up 13 bases and V 1 base, and 5 bases lay outside the gene matches. CDR3: CASSLGGLGPYF. The CDR3 DNA sequence: TGTGCCAGCAGCTTAGGGGGACTAGGCCCGTACTTC. The full variable domain, its missing parts supplied by reference TRBV7-2 and TRBJ2-5, is GAGVSQSPSNKVTEKGKDVELRCDPISGHTALYWYRQSLGQGLEFLIYFQGNSAPDKSGLPSDRFSAERTGGSVSTLTIQRTQQEDSAVYLCASSLGGLGPYFGPGTRLLVL.

This chain joins TRBV5-1 and TRBJ2-7, with unresolved D. The CDR3 consists of 14 residues. The germline CDR1 and CDR2 sequences are SGHRS and YFSETQ. Trimming cost V 1 base and J 6 bases, with 14 bases left between them. For the CDR3, the DNA is TGCGCCAGCAGCTTGTTGGCTTCCTCACCCGAGCAGTACTTC. Protein: CASSLLASSPEQYF.

The chain couples TRBV2 to TRBJ1-1; D not certain. This CDR3 is built from 11 residues. The V and J ends lost 6 bases and 8 bases respectively, with 10 bases between them. The germline V gene encodes CDR1 SNHLY and CDR2 FYNNEI. The CDR3 region has the DNA TGTGCCAGCAGCCGACACCCGGAAGCTTTCTTT. Translated, it gives CASSRHPEAFF.

This chain links TRBV3-1 (or the pseudogene TRBV3-2) with TRBJ1-1; possible D gene TRBD1, 5 bases. The CDR3 runs 17 residues. Germline V lookup: CDR1 LGHDT, CDR2 YNNKEL (reference sequence). With 1 base removed from V and 1 base from J, the gap between germline ends came to 16 bases. The CDR3 sequence: CASSQARAIGGNTEAFF. CDR3 in DNA: TGTGCCAGCAGCCAAGCCAGGGCCATCGGGGGGAACACTGAAGCTTTCTTT.

The chain is built from TRBV5-1 and TRBJ1-2, with 10 bases lining up with TRBD1. The CDR3 covers 13 residues. J lost 8 bases, V lost 4 bases, and 5 bases had no gene match. CDR1 SGHRS and CDR2 YFSETQ come from the germline V gene. The CDR3 spells CASSDRGLAGYTF. The CDR3 DNA sequence: TGCGCCAGCAGCGACAGGGGGCTAGCCGGCTACACCTTC.

The rearrangement joins TRBV2 to TRBJ2-7; D might be TRBD2 (5 bases). This CDR3 spans 13 amino acids. V lost 6 bases and J lost 5, with 14 bases in between. The germline V gene has CDR1 SNHLY and CDR2 FYNNEI. The CDR3 protein is CASRGTGVDEQYF. The DNA of the CDR3 is TGTGCCAGCAGGGGAACCGGGGTGGACGAGCAGTACTTC.

The sample holds one count of this clone. The chain joins TRBV6-5 to TRBJ1-2, with TRBD1 identical over 9 bases. V dropped 4 bases and J dropped 4; count of bases not matched to a gene: 4. CDR1 MNHEY and CDR2 SVGAGI come from the germline V gene. This CDR3 spans 14 amino acids. DNA of the CDR3: TGTGCCAGCAGTTTCGGGACAGGGCCCTATGGCTACACCTTC. Translation gives CASSFGTGPYGYTF.